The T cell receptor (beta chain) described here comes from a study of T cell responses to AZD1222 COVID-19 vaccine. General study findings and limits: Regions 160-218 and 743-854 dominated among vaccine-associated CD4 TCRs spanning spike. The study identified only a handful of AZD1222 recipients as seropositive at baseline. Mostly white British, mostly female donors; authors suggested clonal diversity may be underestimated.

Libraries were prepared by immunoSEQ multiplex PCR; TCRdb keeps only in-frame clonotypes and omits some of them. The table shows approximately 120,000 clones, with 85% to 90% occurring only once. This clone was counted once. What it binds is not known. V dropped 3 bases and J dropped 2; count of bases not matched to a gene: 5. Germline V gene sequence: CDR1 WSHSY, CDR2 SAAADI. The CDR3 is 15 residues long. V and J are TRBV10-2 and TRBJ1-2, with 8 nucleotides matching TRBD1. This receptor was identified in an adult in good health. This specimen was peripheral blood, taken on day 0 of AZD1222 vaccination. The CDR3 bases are TGCGCCAGCAGTGACATCCGGACAGGGAACTATGGCTACACCTTC. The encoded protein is CASSDIRTGNYGYTF.